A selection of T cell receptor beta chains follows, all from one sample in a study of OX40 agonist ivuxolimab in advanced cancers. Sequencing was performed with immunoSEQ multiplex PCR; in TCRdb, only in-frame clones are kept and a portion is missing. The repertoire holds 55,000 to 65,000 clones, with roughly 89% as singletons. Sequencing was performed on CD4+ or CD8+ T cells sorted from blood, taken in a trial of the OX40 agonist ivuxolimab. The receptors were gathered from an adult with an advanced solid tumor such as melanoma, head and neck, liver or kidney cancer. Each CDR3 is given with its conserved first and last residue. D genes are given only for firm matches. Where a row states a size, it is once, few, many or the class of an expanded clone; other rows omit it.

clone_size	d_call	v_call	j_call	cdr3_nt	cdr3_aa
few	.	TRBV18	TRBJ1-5	TGTGCCAGCTCACCAGACAGCAATCAGCCCCAGCATTTT	CASSPDSNQPQHF
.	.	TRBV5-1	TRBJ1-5	TGCGCCAGCAGCTTGGAAGGTTTGGCTAGCAATCAGCCCCAGCATTTT	CASSLEGLASNQPQHF
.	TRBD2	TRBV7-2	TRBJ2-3	TGTGCCAGCAGAGGAGCGGGAAGGGGAGATACGCAGTATTTT	CASRGAGRGDTQYF
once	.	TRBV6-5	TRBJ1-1	TGTGCCAGCAGTTCCTCGACATTTCAAGCTTTCTTT	CASSSSTFQAFF
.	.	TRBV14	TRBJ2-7	TGTGCCAGCAGTTCCCGGGACGAGCAGTACTTC	CASSSRDEQYF
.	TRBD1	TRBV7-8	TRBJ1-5	TGTGCCAGCAGCTCCCGAGGACAGGGGGCACAGCCCCAGCATTTT	CASSSRGQGAQPQHF
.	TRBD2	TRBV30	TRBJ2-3	TGTGCCTGGAGAGGCGGGAGATGGACAGATACGCAGTATTTT	CAWRGGRWTDTQYF
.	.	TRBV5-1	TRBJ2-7	TGCGCCAGCAGCTTGCTTAGCGGCTCCTACGAGCAGTACTTC	CASSLLSGSYEQYF
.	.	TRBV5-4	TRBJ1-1	TGTGCCAGCAGCTTGGGACTTCATAACACTGAAGCTTTCTTT	CASSLGLHNTEAFF
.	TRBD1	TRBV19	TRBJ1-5	TGTGCCAGTAGTTTCGACAGGGGAGATCAGCCCCAGCATTTT	CASSFDRGDQPQHF
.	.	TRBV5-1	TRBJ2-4	TGCGCCAGCAGCCCAGGCCTAGCCAAAAACATTCAGTACTTC	CASSPGLAKNIQYF
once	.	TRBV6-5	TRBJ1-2	TGTGCCAGCAGTCCTGGACTTACAGGCTACACCTTC	CASSPGLTGYTF
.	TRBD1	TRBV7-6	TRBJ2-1	TGTGCCAGCAGCCTACAGGGGACCTGGAATGAGCAGTTCTTC	CASSLQGTWNEQFF
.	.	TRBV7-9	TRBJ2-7	TGTGCCAGCAGCTTTCGGGGCGAGCAGTACTTC	CASSFRGEQYF
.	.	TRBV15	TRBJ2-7	TGTGCCACCAGCTCGCCCAGGGGCTCCTACGAGCAGTACTTC	CATSSPRGSYEQYF
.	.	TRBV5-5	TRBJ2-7	TGTGCCAGCAGCTTAGTAGGACAGCCGACCGAGCAGTACTTC	CASSLVGQPTEQYF
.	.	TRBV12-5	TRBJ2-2	TGTGCTAGTGGTTTAAATCCCGGGGAGCTGTTTTTT	CASGLNPGELFF
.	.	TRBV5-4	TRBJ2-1	TGTGCCAGCAGGACTCAGGCAGGGAAAAACAATGAGCAGTTCTTC	CASRTQAGKNNEQFF
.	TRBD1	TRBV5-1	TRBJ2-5	TGCGCCAGCAGCACCAGACAGGGTAGTTACGAGACCCAGTACTTC	CASSTRQGSYETQYF
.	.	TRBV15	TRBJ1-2	TGTGCCACCAGCAGGGACGGGAACTATGGCTACACCTTC	CATSRDGNYGYTF
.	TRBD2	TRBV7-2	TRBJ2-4	TGTGCCAGCAGCTTAATAGCGGGAACCTGGCAGAACATTCAGTACTTC	CASSLIAGTWQNIQYF
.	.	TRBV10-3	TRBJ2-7	TGTGCCACCTCCTCCTTAGACTACGAGCAGTACTTC	CATSSLDYEQYF
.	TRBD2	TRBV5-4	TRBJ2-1	TGTGCCAGCACCACTTGGGGGGGAGCGGGGCTCTACAATGAGCAGTTCTTC	CASTTWGGAGLYNEQFF
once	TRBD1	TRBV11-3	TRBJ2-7	TGTGCCAGCAGCTTATCTTTGGACAGGCCAAGGTTC	CASSLSLDRPRF
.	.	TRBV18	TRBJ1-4	TGTGCCAGCTCAGGGCAGAAGGGGGAAAAACTGTTTTTT	CASSGQKGEKLFF
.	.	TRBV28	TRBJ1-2	TGTGCCAGCAGTTTAGGAGGACGGGGCTACACCTTC	CASSLGGRGYTF
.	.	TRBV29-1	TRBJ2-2	TGCAGCGTTGTCGCGGCGAACACCGGGGAGCTGTTTTTT	CSVVAANTGELFF
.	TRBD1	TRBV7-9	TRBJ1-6	TGTGCCAGCAGCCCCGCGGGACAGCGGATTAATTCACCCCTCCACTTT	CASSPAGQRINSPLHF
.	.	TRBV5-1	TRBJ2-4	TGCGCCAGCAGCTTGGGTGACCGATCTAGCATTCAGTACTTC	CASSLGDRSSIQYF
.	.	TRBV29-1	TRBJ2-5	TGCAGCGCCGCGGGGTTGGGACAAGAGACCCAGTACTTC	CSAAGLGQETQYF
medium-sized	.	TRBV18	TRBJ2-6	TGTGCCAGCTCACAAGGAACCGGGGCCAACGTCCTGACTTTC	CASSQGTGANVLTF
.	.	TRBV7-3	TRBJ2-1	TGTGCCAGCAGCTTAACGGGTGGGGGCCATGAGCAGTTCTTC	CASSLTGGGHEQFF
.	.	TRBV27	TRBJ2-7	TGTGCCAGCAGTTTCCCCGGAGACGTTACGAAGCAGTACTTC	CASSFPGDVTKQYF